The 29 T cell receptor beta chains given below trace back to one sample, sequenced in a study of identical twins. TCRdb fed the 5' RACE reads into MiXCR, producing one record per CDR3 protein. The sample shows some 1,700,000 distinct CDR3 sequences, around 33% of them seen only once. Sequencing used cord blood. The receptors were sampled from a newborn girl in good health.

The chain employs TRBV11-1 and TRBJ2-3, with 7 bases matching TRBD2. The trim removed 0 bases at V and 4 bases at J, leaving 7 bases unmatched. Germline V gene sequence: CDR1 SGHAT, CDR2 FQDESV (reference sequence). The CDR3 is 16 residues long. The CDR3 here is CASSLAQAGSADTQYF. DNA of the CDR3: TGTGCCAGCAGCTTAGCCCAAGCGGGAAGTGCAGATACGCAGTATTTT.

This clonotype has more than one count but fewer than ten. This rearrangement joins TRBV20-1 to TRBJ2-7; TRBD2 agrees at 9 bases. V lost 0 bases to trimming and J lost 6 bases; unmatched junction nucleotides: 9. Germline V gene sequence: CDR1 DFQATT, CDR2 SNEGSKA (reference sequence). The CDR3 totals 15 residues. CDR3 residues: CSARDRLAVASEQYF. DNA of the CDR3: TGCAGTGCTAGAGACAGACTAGCGGTGGCCTCCGAGCAGTACTTC.

A note on this clonotype: A read error may account for a junction end that differs from germline. This chain connects TRBV3-1 to TRBJ2-7; 9 nucleotides match TRBD2. The CDR3 has 16 amino acids. Germline values: CDR1 LGHDT, CDR2 YNNKEL (reference sequence). The CDR3 is CASSPQTSGYSHEQYF. Here the CDR3 DNA reads TGTGCCAGCAGCCCCCAGACTAGCGGCTACTCCCACGAGCAGTACTTC.

This clonotype came up a few times. The chain combines TRBV30 with TRBJ1-5, with 8 nucleotides matching TRBD1. Germline V gene lookup returns CDR1 GTSNPN and CDR2 SVGIG (reference sequence). The CDR3 contains 16 residues. V lost 4 bases to trimming and J lost 0 bases; unmatched junction nucleotides: 8. The CDR3 spells CAWKPRGQGSNQPQHF. CDR3 DNA sequence: TGTGCCTGGAAGCCCCGAGGACAGGGTAGCAATCAGCCCCAGCATTTT.

Details on this clonotype: This likely reflects a read error, since a far larger clone is one base away. The chain recombines TRBV7-9 with TRBJ2-1; D remains ambiguous. This CDR3 region has 10 residues. Germline CDR1 reads SEHNR; CDR2 reads FQNEAQ (reference sequence). The CDR3 nucleotides are TGTTCCAGCAGCTCCAATGAGCAGTTCTTC. It is translated as CSSSSNEQFF. The variable domain in full, completed from reference TRBV7-9 and TRBJ2-1, reads DTGVSQNPRHKITKRGQNVTFRCDPISEHNRLYWYRQTLGQGPEFLTYFQNEAQLEKSRLLSDRFSAERPKGSFSTLEIQRTEQGDSAMYLCSSSSNEQFFGPGTRLTVL.

This sequence joins TRBV3-1 and TRBJ2-7, with D maybe TRBD2 (6 bases). Per the germline V gene, CDR1 is LGHDT and CDR2 is YNNKEL (reference sequence). This CDR3 has 16 residues. With 2 bases removed from V and 1 base from J, the gap between germline ends came to 15 bases. The CDR3 loop reads CASSQSLVAVSYEQYF. The CDR3 DNA reads as TGTGCCAGCAGCCAAAGTCTGGTAGCGGTGTCCTACGAGCAGTACTTC.

This clonotype has a handful of counts. The V call is TRBV5-1, the J call TRBJ1-1, with D unresolved. The germline V and J ends were trimmed by 1 base and 1 base, with 11 bases remaining between them. Germline V gene data show CDR1 as SGHRS and CDR2 as YFSETQ. The CDR3 spans 15 residues. The CDR3 DNA is TGCGCCAGCAGCTTGTCCGGACGGGGGAACACTGAAGCTTTCTTT. It specifies CASSLSGRGNTEAFF.

The chain recombines TRBV12-3 or TRBV12-4 with TRBJ2-7; a weak D match, TRBD2 (7 bases). CDR3 size: 17 residues. V gave up 6 bases and J gave up 7 bases, with 28 bases separating them. The CDR3 protein is CASSHGLGGAPNQEQYF. DNA of the CDR3: TGTGCCAGCAGCCACGGGCTGGGGGGGGCTCCCAATCAGGAGCAGTACTTC.

The genes are TRBV5-1 and TRBJ2-5; 7 bases align to TRBD2. Losses at the gene ends were 5 bases for V and 11 bases for J; bases not matched to a gene: 15. The CDR3 spans 14 residues. Germline CDR1 and CDR2: SGHRS and YFSETQ. The CDR3 loop reads CASRSWRENHEQYF. The CDR3 nucleotides are TGCGCCAGCAGATCCTGGCGGGAGAATCATGAGCAGTACTTC.

In its sample, this clonotype was seen a few times. The V and J genes are TRBV1 and TRBJ1-5; the tabulated D call, TRBD1, remains unverified against the DNA. TRBV1 corresponds to a pseudogene. There are 16 residues in the CDR3. In nucleotides, the CDR3 is TGCACCAGCAGCGGACAATCTCCTTGGACCAATCAGCCCCAGCATTTT. It specifies CTSSGQSPWTNQPQHF.

The DNA of the CDR3 is TGTGCCAGCAACGAAGGTTATGGCGGGGGCACAGATACGCAGTATTTT. Translated: CASNEGYGGGTDTQYF. The rearrangement links TRBV12-3 or TRBV12-4 to TRBJ2-3, with D perhaps matching TRBD2 (6 bases). Trimming removed 7 bases from V and 1 base from J, with 18 bases in between. This CDR3 region has 16 residues.

As regards this clonotype: Its ends do not fully match the called genes, so a read error is possible. V is TRBV28 and J is TRBJ2-7, with a tentative D call TRBD2 (5 bases). Germline-derived CDR1 and CDR2 are MDHEN and SYDVKM. The CDR3 is 15 amino acids. The CDR3 loop reads CVSSPLASSSYEQYF. The CDR3 nucleotides are TGTGTCAGCAGTCCCTTAGCGTCAAGCTCCTACGAGCAGTACTTC.

This clonotype showed up just a few times. The chain has TRBV5-1 and TRBJ2-1; 7 bases are shared with TRBD2. This CDR3 region has 16 residues. V gave up 6 bases and J gave up 12 bases; unmatched junction bases: 21. Germline CDR1 SGHRS, CDR2 YFSETQ. For the CDR3, the DNA is TGCGCCAGCACATCCTCACGATGGCTAGCGGCCCGGGCGCAGTTCTTC. It is translated as CASTSSRWLAARAQFF.

Many counts were recorded for this clonotype. The chain recombines TRBV4-2 with TRBJ2-5; D is ambiguous. Germline CDR1 reads LGHNA; CDR2 reads YNFKEQ. This CDR3 is 12 amino acids long. V lost 3 bases, J lost 3 bases, and 5 bases lay in between. The DNA for the CDR3 is TGTGCCAGCAGCCAGAGAGAAGAGACCCAGTACTTC. This codes for CASSQREETQYF.

V usage is TRBV11-2 and J usage is TRBJ1-1; D might be TRBD1 (6 bases). Germline V lookup: CDR1 SGHAT, CDR2 FQNNGV. V was pared by 3 bases and J by 1 base, with 12 bases between. CDR3 size: 15 residues. Here the CDR3 reads CASSLPDSTNTEAFF. The CDR3 DNA is TGTGCCAGCAGCTTGCCGGACAGTACGAACACTGAAGCTTTCTTT.

The V and J genes are TRBV20-1 and TRBJ2-1, with D possibly being TRBD1 (5 bases). With 0 bases removed from V and 7 bases from J, the gap between germline ends came to 16 bases. The CDR3 is 15 residues long. Germline CDR1 is DFQATT and CDR2 is SNEGSKA (reference sequence). The CDR3 here is CSARDPAGLGNEQFF. In DNA form, the CDR3 reads TGCAGTGCTAGAGATCCGGCAGGGTTGGGTAATGAGCAGTTCTTC.

This rearrangement joins TRBV20-1 to TRBJ2-5, with D possibly being TRBD2 (6 bases). CDR3 length equals 13 residues. CDR1 is DFQATT and CDR2 is SNEGSKA in the germline V gene (reference sequence). With 2 bases removed from V and 5 bases from J, the gap between germline ends came to 12 bases. The CDR3 nucleotides read TGCAGTGCTAGAACGGGGGATGGCGAGACCCAGTACTTC. As protein: CSARTGDGETQYF.

This clonotype was seen a handful of times. The chain joins TRBV5-1 to TRBJ1-4; 12 positions agree with TRBD1. This CDR3 is 16 amino acids long. The V and J ends lost 4 bases and 8 bases, in that order; junction bases with no gene match: 9. Germline V gene lookup returns CDR1 SGHRS and CDR2 YFSETQ. CDR3 DNA sequence: TGCGCCAGCAGCCGGGACAGGGGGCGCTTACGGGAAAAACTGTTTTTT. This sequence encodes CASSRDRGRLREKLFF.

The chain has TRBV10-2 and TRBJ1-2; D is undetermined. Germline V gives CDR1 WSHSY, CDR2 SAAADI. The V and J ends lost 2 bases and 2 bases respectively, with 6 bases between them. The CDR3 covers 13 residues. The CDR3 DNA sequence: TGCGCCAGCAGTGAGACACTCAACTATGGCTACACCTTC. Amino acid sequence: CASSETLNYGYTF.

In this sample, this clonotype turned up a few times. This rearrangement joins TRBV7-2 to TRBJ1-6, with unresolved D. Germline lookup yields CDR1 SGHTA and CDR2 FQGNSA. The CDR3 runs 14 residues. V was cut by 1 base and J by 4 bases, with 5 bases left in between. The CDR3 sequence: CASSLGRYNSPLHF. The CDR3 DNA follows: TGTGCCAGCAGCTTAGGACGGTATAATTCACCCCTCCACTTT.

This clonotype has a handful of counts. This sequence joins TRBV3-1 and TRBJ1-5, with D possibly TRBD1 on 6 matching bases. The CDR3 runs to 13 residues. Germline V gene lookup returns CDR1 LGHDT and CDR2 YNNKEL (reference sequence). Trimming pared 0 bases from V and 7 bases from J, leaving 7 bases between. The CDR3 nucleotides read TGTGCCAGCAGCCAAGATGACAGGCAGCCCCAGCATTTT. It encodes CASSQDDRQPQHF.

This clonotype occurred a few times. The rearrangement joins TRBV5-1 to TRBJ2-3, with D hard to call. CDR3 size: 16 residues. The germline gives CDR1 SGHRS, CDR2 YFSETQ. Trimming left V 4 bases short and J 0 bases short, with 15 bases between. CDR3 sequence (DNA): TGCGCCAGCAGCCTACTAAGGCACCGTAGCACAGATACGCAGTATTTT. It is translated as CASSLLRHRSTDTQYF.

This chain connects TRBV27 to TRBJ2-7, with D unresolved. Germline assignment: CDR1 MNHEY and CDR2 SMNVEV (reference sequence). Trimming shortened V by 6 bases and J by 3 bases, and 12 bases separated the two germline ends. The CDR3 consists of 13 residues. The CDR3 DNA reads as TGTGCCAGCAGCAGGATCTGGGGCTACGAGCAGTACTTC. Protein product: CASSRIWGYEQYF.

The chain employs TRBV27 and TRBJ1-6, with a weak D call TRBD1 (5 bases). CDR1 is MNHEY and CDR2 is SMNVEV in the germline V gene (reference sequence). This CDR3 has 14 amino acids. V lost 3 bases to trimming and J lost 12 bases, with 15 bases between them. CDR3 region: CASSFQGRGIPLHF. The DNA of the CDR3 is TGTGCCAGCAGTTTTCAGGGTAGAGGGATACCCCTCCACTTT.

This clonotype was counted only a few times. This chain uses TRBV6-5 with TRBJ1-4; 7 bases agree with TRBD1. CDR3 size: 17 residues. The V segment lost 4 bases and the J segment 7 bases; nucleotides outside the gene matches: 15. Germline V gene sequence: CDR1 MNHEY, CDR2 SVGAGI. CDR3 sequence reads: CASSLADRVRRGEKLFF. The CDR3 DNA follows: TGTGCCAGCAGTTTAGCCGACAGGGTGAGAAGGGGTGAAAAACTGTTTTTT.

On this clonotype itself: Germline and junction disagree at one end, which may indicate a read error. The rearrangement joins TRBV6-5 to TRBJ1-6; D not certain. Germline V gene lookup returns CDR1 MNHEY and CDR2 SVGAGI. The CDR3 is made up of 17 amino acids. The CDR3 here is CASSYSFSPSRNLPLHF. The CDR3 coding sequence is TGTGCCAGCAGTTACTCGTTCTCACCCTCACGAAATTTACCCCTCCACTTT.

V usage is TRBV27 and J usage is TRBJ2-1; TRBD2 matches at 10 bases. Trimming took 1 base from V and 7 from J; bases not matched to a gene: 7. The CDR3 covers 16 residues. CDR1 MNHEY and CDR2 SMNVEV come from the germline V gene (reference sequence). CDR3 coding DNA: TGTGCCAGCAGTTTATTCCCTAGCGGGAGAGGAAATGAGCAGTTCTTC. This sequence encodes CASSLFPSGRGNEQFF.

This clonotype has a handful of counts. The V call is TRBV20-1, the J call TRBJ1-5; D uncertain. The germline V gene encodes CDR1 DFQATT and CDR2 SNEGSKA (reference sequence). This CDR3 comprises 15 residues. The V end lost 5 bases, the J end lost 0 bases, and 14 bases lay between the germline ends. CDR3 in DNA: TGCAGTGCTCCCGGCAGACCGTATAGCAATCAGCCCCAGCATTTT. Translated: CSAPGRPYSNQPQHF.

The table lists this clonotype with a few counts. The chain carries TRBV9 and TRBJ2-2; no clear D. The CDR3 runs 14 residues. The V and J ends lost 3 bases and 5 bases respectively, with 11 bases between them. From germline, CDR1 is SGDLS and CDR2 YYNGEE. The CDR3 nucleotides read TGTGCCAGCAGCGACCAACCCCGTACCGGGGAGCTGTTTTTT. Protein sequence: CASSDQPRTGELFF.